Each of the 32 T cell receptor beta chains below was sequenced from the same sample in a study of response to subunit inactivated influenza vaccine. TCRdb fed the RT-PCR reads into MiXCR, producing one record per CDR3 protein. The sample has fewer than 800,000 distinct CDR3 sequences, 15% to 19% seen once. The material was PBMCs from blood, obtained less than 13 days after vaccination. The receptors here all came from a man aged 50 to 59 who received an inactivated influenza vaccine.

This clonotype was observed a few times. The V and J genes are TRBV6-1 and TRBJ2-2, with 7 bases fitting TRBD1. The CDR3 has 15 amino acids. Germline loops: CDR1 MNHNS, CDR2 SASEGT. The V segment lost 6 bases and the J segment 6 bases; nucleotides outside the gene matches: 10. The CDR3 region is CASRRDSIIAGELFF. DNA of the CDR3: TGTGCCAGCAGACGGGACAGCATAATCGCCGGGGAGCTGTTTTTT.

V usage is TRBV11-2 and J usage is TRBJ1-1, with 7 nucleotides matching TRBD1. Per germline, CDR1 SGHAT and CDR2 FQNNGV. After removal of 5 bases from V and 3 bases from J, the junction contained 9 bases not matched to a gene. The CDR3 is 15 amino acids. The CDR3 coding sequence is TGTGCCAGCAGCGCGGCCGACAGGGTTTACACTGAAGCTTTCTTT. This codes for CASSAADRVYTEAFF. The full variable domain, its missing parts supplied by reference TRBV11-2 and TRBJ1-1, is EAGVAQSPRYKIIEKRQSVAFWCNPISGHATLYWYQQILGQGPKLLIQFQNNGVVDDSQLPKDRFSAERLKGVDSTLKIQPAKLEDSAVYLCASSAADRVYTEAFFGQGTRLTVV.

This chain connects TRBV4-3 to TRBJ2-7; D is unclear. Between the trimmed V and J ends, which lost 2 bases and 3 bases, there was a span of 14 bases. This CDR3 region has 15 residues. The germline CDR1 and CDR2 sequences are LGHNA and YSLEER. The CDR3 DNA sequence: TGCGCCAGCAGCCAATCGGACGTAGCTATCTACGAGCAGTACTTC. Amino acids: CASSQSDVAIYEQYF.

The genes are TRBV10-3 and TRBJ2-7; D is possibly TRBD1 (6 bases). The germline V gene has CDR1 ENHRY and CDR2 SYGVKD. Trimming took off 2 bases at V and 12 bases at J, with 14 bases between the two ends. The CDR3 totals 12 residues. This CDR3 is CAISEPNRVRYF. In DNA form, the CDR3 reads TGTGCCATCAGTGAGCCGAACAGGGTTCGGTACTTC.

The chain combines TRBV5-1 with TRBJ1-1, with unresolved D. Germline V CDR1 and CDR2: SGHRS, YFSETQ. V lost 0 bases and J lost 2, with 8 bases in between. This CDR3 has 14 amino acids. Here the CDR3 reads CASSLAPVNTEAFF. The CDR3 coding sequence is TGCGCCAGCAGCTTGGCCCCGGTCAACACTGAAGCTTTCTTT.

For the CDR3, the DNA is TGTGCCACCAGCAGAGACCCGGGACAGGTTCCCTACGAGCAGTACTTC. Its translation: CATSRDPGQVPYEQYF. The V and J genes are TRBV15 and TRBJ2-7; 8 nucleotides match TRBD1. The germline CDR1 and CDR2 sequences are LNHNV and YYDKDF (reference sequence). The V gene end was trimmed by 0 bases and the J gene end by 2 bases; junction bases not matched to a gene: 6. This CDR3 is 16 amino acids long.

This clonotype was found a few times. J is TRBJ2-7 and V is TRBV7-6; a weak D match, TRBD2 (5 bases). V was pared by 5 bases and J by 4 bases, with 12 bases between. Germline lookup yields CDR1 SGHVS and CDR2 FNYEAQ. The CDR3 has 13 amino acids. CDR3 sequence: CASSPSTKYEQYF. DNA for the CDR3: TGTGCCAGCAGCCCCTCGACTAAGTACGAGCAGTACTTC. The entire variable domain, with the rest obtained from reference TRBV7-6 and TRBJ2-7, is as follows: GAGVSQSPRYKVTKRGQDVALRCDPISGHVSLYWYRQALGQGPEFLTYFNYEAQQDKSGLPNDRFSAERPEGSISTLTIQRTEQRDSAMYRCASSPSTKYEQYFGPGTRLTVT.

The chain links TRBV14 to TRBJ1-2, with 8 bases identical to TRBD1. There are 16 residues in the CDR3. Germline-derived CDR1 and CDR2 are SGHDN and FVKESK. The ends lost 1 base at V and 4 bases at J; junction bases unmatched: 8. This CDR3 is CASSQVRSGGLYGYTF. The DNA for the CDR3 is TGTGCCAGCAGCCAAGTAAGGTCAGGGGGCCTCTATGGCTACACCTTC.

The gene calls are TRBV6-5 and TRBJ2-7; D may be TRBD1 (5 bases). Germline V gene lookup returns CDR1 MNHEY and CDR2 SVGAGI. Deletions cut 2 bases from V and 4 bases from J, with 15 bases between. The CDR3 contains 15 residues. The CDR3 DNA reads TGTGCCAGCAGTTACCGCATAGATGGGGCTTACGAGCAGTACTTC. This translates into CASSYRIDGAYEQYF.

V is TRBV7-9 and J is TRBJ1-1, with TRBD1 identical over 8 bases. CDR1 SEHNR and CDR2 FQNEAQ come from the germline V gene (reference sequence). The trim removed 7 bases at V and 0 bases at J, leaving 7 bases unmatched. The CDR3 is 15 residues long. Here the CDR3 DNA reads TGTGCCAGCACCTCTAGGACAGGGATGAACACTGAAGCTTTCTTT. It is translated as CASTSRTGMNTEAFF.

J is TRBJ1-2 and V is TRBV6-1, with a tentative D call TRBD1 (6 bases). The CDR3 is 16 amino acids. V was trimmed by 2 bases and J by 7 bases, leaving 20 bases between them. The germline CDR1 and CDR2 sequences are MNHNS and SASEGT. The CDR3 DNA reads TGTGCCAGCAGTGAACGAATCGGCAGGGGCGGGCCTGGCTACACCTTC. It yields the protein CASSERIGRGGPGYTF.

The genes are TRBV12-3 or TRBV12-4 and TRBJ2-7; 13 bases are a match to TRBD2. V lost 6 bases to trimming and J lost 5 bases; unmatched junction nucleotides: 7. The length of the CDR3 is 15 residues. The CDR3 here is CASSTSGGGTDEQYF. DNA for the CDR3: TGTGCCAGCAGCACTAGCGGGGGGGGCACCGACGAGCAGTACTTC.

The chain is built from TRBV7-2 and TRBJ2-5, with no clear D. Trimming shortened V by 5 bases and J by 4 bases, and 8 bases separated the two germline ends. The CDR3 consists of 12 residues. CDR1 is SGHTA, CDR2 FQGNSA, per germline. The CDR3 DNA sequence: TGTGCCAGCAGCAGGAAGTCAGAGACCCAGTACTTC. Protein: CASSRKSETQYF.

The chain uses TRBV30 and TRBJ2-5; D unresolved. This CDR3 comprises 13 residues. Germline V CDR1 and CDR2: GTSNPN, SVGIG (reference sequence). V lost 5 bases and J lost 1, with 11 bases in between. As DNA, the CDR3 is TGTGCCTGGGCCGCCGGGTTCCAAGAGACCCAGTACTTC. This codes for CAWAAGFQETQYF.

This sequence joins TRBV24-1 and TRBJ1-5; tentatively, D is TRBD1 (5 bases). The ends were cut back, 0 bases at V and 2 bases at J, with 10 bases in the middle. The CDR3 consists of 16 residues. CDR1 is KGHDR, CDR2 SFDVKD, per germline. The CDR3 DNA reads TGTGCCACCAGTGATTTGTCAGGGAGTTGCAATCAGCCCCAGCATTTT. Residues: CATSDLSGSCNQPQHF.

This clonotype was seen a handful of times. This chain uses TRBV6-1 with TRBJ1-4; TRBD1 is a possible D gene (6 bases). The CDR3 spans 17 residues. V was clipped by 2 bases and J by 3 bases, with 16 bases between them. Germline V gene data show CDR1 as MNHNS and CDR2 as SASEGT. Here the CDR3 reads CASSEWGAHRANEKLFF. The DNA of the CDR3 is TGTGCCAGCAGTGAATGGGGGGCCCACCGGGCTAATGAAAAACTGTTTTTT.

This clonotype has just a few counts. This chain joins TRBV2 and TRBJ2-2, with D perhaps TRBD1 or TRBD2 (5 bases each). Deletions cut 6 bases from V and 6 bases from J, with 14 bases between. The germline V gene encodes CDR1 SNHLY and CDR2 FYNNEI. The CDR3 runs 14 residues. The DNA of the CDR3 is TGTGCCAGCAGCCCCCAGGGAGAAGCCGGGGAGCTGTTTTTT. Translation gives CASSPQGEAGELFF.

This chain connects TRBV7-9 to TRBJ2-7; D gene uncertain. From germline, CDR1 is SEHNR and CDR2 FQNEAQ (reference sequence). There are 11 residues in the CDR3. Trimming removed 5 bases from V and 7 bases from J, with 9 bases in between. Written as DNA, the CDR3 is TGTGCCAGCAGCGCAAGTCGTGAGCAGTACTTC. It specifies CASSASREQYF.

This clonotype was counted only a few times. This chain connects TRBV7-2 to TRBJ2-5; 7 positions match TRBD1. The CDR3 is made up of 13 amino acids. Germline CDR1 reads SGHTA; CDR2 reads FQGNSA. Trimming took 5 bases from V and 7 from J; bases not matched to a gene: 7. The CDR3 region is CASSPGGPATQYF. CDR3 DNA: TGTGCCAGCAGCCCAGGGGGACCTGCGACCCAGTACTTC.

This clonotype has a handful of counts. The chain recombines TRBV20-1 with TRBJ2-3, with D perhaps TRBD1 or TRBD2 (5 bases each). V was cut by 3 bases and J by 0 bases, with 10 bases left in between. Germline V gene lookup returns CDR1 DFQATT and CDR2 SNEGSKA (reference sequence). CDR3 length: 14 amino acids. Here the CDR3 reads CSARHGASTDTQYF. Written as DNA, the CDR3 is TGCAGTGCTAGGCACGGGGCTAGCACAGATACGCAGTATTTT.

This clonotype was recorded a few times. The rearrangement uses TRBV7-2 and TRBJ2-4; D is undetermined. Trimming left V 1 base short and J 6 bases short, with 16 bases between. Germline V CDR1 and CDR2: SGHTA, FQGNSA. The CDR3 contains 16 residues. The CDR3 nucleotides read TGTGCCAGCAGCTTAGGACCGGACCCTCTGAGAAACATTCAGTACTTC. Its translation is CASSLGPDPLRNIQYF.

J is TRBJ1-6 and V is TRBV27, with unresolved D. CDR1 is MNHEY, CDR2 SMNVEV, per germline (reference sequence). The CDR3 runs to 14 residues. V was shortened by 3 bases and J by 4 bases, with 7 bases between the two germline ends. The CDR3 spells CASSFPSYNSPLHF. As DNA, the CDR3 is TGTGCCAGCAGTTTTCCAAGTTATAATTCACCCCTCCACTTT.

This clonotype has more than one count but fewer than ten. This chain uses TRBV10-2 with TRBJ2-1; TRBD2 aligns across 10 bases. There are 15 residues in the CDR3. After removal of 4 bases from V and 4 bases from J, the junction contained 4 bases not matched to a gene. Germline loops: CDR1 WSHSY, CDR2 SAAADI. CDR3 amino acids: CASSGASGGYNEQFF. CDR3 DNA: TGCGCCAGCAGTGGGGCTAGCGGGGGTTACAATGAGCAGTTCTTC.

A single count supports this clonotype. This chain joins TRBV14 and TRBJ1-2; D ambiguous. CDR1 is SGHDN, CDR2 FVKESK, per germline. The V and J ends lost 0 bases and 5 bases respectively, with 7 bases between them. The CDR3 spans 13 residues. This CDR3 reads CASSQDKRYGYTF. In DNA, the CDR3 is TGTGCCAGCAGCCAAGACAAGAGATATGGCTACACCTTC.

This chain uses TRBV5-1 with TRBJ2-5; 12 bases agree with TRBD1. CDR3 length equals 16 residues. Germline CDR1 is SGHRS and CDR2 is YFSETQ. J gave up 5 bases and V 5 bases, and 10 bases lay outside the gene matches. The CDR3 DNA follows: TGCGCCAGCAGGCGAGCCGGGACAGGGGGCGACGAGACCCAGTACTTC. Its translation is CASRRAGTGGDETQYF. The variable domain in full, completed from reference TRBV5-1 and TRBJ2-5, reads KAGVTQTPRYLIKTRGQQVTLSCSPISGHRSVSWYQQTPGQGLQFLFEYFSETQRNKGNFPGRFSGRQFSNSRSEMNVSTLELGDSALYLCASRRAGTGGDETQYFGPGTRLLVL.

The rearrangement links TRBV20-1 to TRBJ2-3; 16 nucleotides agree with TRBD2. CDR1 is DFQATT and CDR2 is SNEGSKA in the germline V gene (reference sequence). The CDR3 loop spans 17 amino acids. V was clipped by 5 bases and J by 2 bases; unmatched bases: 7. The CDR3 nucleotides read TGCAGTGCTTCCGGGACTAGCGGGAGGGGGGCCACAGATACGCAGTATTTT. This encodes CSASGTSGRGATDTQYF.

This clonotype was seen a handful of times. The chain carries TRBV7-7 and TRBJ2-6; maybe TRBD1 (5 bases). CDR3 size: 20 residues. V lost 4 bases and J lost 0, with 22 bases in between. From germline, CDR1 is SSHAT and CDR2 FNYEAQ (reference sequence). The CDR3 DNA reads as TGTGCCAGCAGCTCCAAACTAACAGGCGTTCAGAGCTCTGGGGCCAACGTCCTGACTTTC. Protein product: CASSSKLTGVQSSGANVLTF.

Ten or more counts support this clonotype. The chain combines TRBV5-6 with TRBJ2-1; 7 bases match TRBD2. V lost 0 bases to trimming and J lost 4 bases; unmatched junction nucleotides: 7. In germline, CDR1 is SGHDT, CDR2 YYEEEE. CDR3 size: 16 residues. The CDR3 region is CASSLARLAEYNEQFF. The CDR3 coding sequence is TGTGCCAGCAGCTTGGCTCGCCTAGCGGAGTACAATGAGCAGTTCTTC.

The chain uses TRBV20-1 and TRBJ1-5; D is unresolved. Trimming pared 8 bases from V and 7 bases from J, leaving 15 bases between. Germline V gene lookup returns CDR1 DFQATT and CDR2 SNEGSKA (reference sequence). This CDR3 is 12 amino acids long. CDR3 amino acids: CSSDPLGQPQHF. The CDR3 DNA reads TGCAGTTCGGACCCCTTAGGGCAGCCCCAGCATTTT.

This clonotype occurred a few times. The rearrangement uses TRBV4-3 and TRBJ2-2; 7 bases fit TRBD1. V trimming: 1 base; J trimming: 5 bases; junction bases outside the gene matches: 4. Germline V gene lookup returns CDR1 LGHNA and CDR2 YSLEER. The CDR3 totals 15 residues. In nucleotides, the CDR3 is TGCGCCAGCAGCCAAGGGGACAGAGGAACCGGGGAGCTGTTTTTT. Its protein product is CASSQGDRGTGELFF.

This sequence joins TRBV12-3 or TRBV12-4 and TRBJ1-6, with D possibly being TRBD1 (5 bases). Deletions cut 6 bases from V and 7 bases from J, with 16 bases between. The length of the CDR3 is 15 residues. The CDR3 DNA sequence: TGTGCCAGCAGGGGACGCCTAGGGAGGAATTCACCCCTCCACTTT. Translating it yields CASRGRLGRNSPLHF.

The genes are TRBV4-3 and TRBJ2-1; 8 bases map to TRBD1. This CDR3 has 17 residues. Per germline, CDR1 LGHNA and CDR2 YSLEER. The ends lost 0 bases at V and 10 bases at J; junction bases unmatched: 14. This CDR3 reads CASSQDLGRQGATEQFF. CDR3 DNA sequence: TGCGCCAGCAGCCAAGATTTAGGGCGTCAGGGGGCCACCGAGCAGTTCTTC.